This T cell receptor beta chain came from a study of beta chain features in type 1 diabetes. Points from the study as a whole: Equally in patients and controls, PCR might preferentially amplify shorter templates. Shorter TCRB CDR3s, moderately but significantly so, marked every one of the four CD4+ subsets in Type 1 diabetes patients.

V was cut by 6 bases and J by 4 bases, with 12 bases left in between. CDR3 length: 13 amino acids. Germline values: CDR1 LNHDA, CDR2 SQIVND (reference sequence). A word on this clone: Its antigen is undetermined.

Each of the CD4+ naive, central memory, regulatory and stem cell-like memory populations was sorted via CD45RO/CCR7/CD25/CD127/CD95/CD27. Isolated RNA was reverse transcribed in full, so expressed TCRB transcripts were sequenced. Libraries were prepared by immunoSEQ multiplex PCR; TCRdb keeps only in-frame clonotypes and omits some of them. Of approximately 360,000 clones in the sample, approximately 12% were seen once. This TCR came from a woman aged 18-35 years with type 1 diabetes. Input material: naive CD4+ T cells from blood. The chain links TRBV19 to TRBJ1-2; TRBD1 might be the D (6 bases). CDR3 in amino acids: CASSPGARYGYTF. CDR3 bases: TGTGCCAGTAGCCCAGGGGCCCGCTATGGCTACACCTTC. Drawing the rest from reference TRBV19 and TRBJ1-2, the complete variable domain is DGGITQSPKYLFRKEGQNVTLSCEQNLNHDAMYWYRQDPGQGLRLIYYSQIVNDFQKGDIAEGYSVSREKKESFPLTVTSAQKNPTAFYLCASSPGARYGYTFGSGTRLTVV.